Below, 29 T cell receptor beta chains from the same sample are listed, as sequenced in a study of cytomegalovirus exposure and HLA in healthy donors. The PCR contained 60 Vbeta and 13 Jbeta primers. Measured with immunoSEQ multiplex PCR; TCRdb has only the in-frame clones, and not every one. The sample has roughly 80,000 clones, 60% to 75% seen once. Sequenced material: PBMCs. These receptors came from a woman in her 40s in good health and CMV-seropositive.

V gene TRBV7-9 combines with J gene TRBJ1-2; no firm D call. CDR3 length equals 15 residues. The germline V gene has CDR1 SEHNR and CDR2 FQNEAQ (reference sequence). Trimming cost V 4 bases and J 2 bases, with 14 bases left between them. The DNA of the CDR3 is TGTGCCAGCAGCTCCGACAACACAACGAACTATGGCTACACCTTC. It is translated as CASSSDNTTNYGYTF.

This clone came up a few times. The gene calls are TRBV4-1 and TRBJ1-1; a weak D match, TRBD1 (6 bases). V was pared by 4 bases and J by 5 bases, with 8 bases between. The CDR3 length is 12 residues. CDR1 is MGHRA, CDR2 YSYEKL, per germline. The CDR3 DNA follows: TGCGCCAGCAGCCTGGACAGAACTGAAGCTTTCTTT. As protein: CASSLDRTEAFF.

The rearrangement uses TRBV2 and TRBJ2-3; D remains ambiguous. CDR3 length equals 16 residues. V was pared by 2 bases and J by 1 base, with 13 bases between. Germline values: CDR1 SNHLY, CDR2 FYNNEI. The CDR3 spells CASSEFQAGGTDTQYF. CDR3 nucleotides: TGTGCCAGCAGTGAATTTCAGGCCGGCGGCACAGATACGCAGTATTTT.

This clone was seen only a few times. J is TRBJ1-6 and V is TRBV5-6, with D hard to call. Germline values: CDR1 SGHDT, CDR2 YYEEEE. This CDR3 is 12 amino acids long. Trimming removed 5 bases from V and 6 bases from J, with 6 bases in between. The CDR3 protein is CASSFLNSPLHF. In DNA, the CDR3 is TGTGCCAGCAGTTTCCTTAATTCACCCCTCCACTTT. Complete variable domain (other parts from reference TRBV5-6 and TRBJ1-6): DAGVTQSPTHLIKTRGQQVTLRCSPKSGHDTVSWYQQALGQGPQFIFQYYEEEERQRGNFPDRFSGHQFPNYSSELNVNALLLGDSALYLCASSFLNSPLHFGNGTRLTVT.

This chain links TRBV2 with TRBJ2-2; the D gene is possibly TRBD2 (5 bases). The CDR3 is 14 residues long. The ends were cut back, 4 bases at V and 4 bases at J, with 10 bases in the middle. Looked up from germline, CDR1 is SNHLY and CDR2 is FYNNEI. The CDR3 DNA sequence: TGTGCCAGCAGTGGATTGACTATCACCGGGGAGCTGTTTTTT. It specifies CASSGLTITGELFF.

CDR3 sequence: CASSQWSGLADTQYF. CDR3 nucleotides: TGCGCCAGCAGCCAGTGGTCAGGGTTGGCAGATACGCAGTATTTT. The J gene is TRBJ2-3, the V gene TRBV4-1; maybe TRBD1 (5 bases). In germline, CDR1 is MGHRA, CDR2 YSYEKL. This CDR3 is built from 15 residues. V shed 3 bases and J shed 4 bases, with 14 bases lying between them.

This clone was counted only a few times. The J gene is TRBJ2-7, the V gene TRBV28; 10 bases align to TRBD1. The CDR3 contains 16 residues. The V gene end was trimmed by 0 bases and the J gene end by 0 bases; junction bases not matched to a gene: 2. CDR1 is MDHEN, CDR2 SYDVKM, per germline. CDR3: CASSLWGQGSSYEQYF. The CDR3 DNA reads as TGTGCCAGCAGTTTATGGGGACAGGGGAGCTCCTACGAGCAGTACTTC.

V and J are TRBV15 and TRBJ2-5; 12 positions agree with TRBD2. J gave up 4 bases and V 5 bases, and 2 bases lay outside the gene matches. The CDR3 has 14 residues. Germline V lookup: CDR1 LNHNV, CDR2 YYDKDF (reference sequence). The CDR3 DNA is TGTGCCACCAGCCCTAGCGGGGGGGCAGAGACCCAGTACTTC. It translates to CATSPSGGAETQYF.

This sequence joins TRBV7-6 and TRBJ1-4, with unresolved D. Trimming pared 0 bases from V and 8 bases from J, leaving 7 bases between. The germline CDR1 and CDR2 sequences are SGHVS and FNYEAQ. The CDR3 has 13 residues. In DNA form, the CDR3 reads TGTGCCAGCAGCTTAGCGGTGCGAGAAAAACTGTTTTTT. This translates into CASSLAVREKLFF.

This clone was detected only a few times. The gene calls are TRBV2 and TRBJ2-5, with TRBD1 identical over 9 bases. The germline gives CDR1 SNHLY, CDR2 FYNNEI. This CDR3 has 13 amino acids. After removal of 8 bases from V and 5 bases from J, the junction contained 6 bases not matched to a gene. CDR3 loop: CASRDRVGETQYF. In DNA, the CDR3 is TGTGCCAGCCGGGACAGGGTTGGGGAGACCCAGTACTTC.

The chain couples TRBV30 to TRBJ2-3, with 9 bases lining up with TRBD2. The trim removed 0 bases at V and 2 bases at J, leaving 6 bases unmatched. Looked up from germline, CDR1 is GTSNPN and CDR2 is SVGIG (reference sequence). The CDR3 length is 16 residues. The CDR3 nucleotides are TGTGCCTGGAGTGTTGGTAGCGGGGGACCCACAGATACGCAGTATTTT. Protein: CAWSVGSGGPTDTQYF. The variable domain in full, with the rest retrieved from reference TRBV30 and TRBJ2-3, is SQTIHQWPATLVQPVGSPLSLECTVEGTSNPNLYWYRQAAGRGLQLLFYSVGIGQISSEVPQNLSASRPQDRQFILSSKKLLLSDSGFYLCAWSVGSGGPTDTQYFGPGTRLTVL.

This clone was counted a few times. This rearrangement joins TRBV19 to TRBJ1-2; TRBD1 matches at 10 bases. CDR1 and CDR2 from the germline V gene are LNHDA and SQIVND (reference sequence). The CDR3 loop spans 17 amino acids. V lost 2 bases and J lost 7; bases outside the gene matches: 13. CDR3 DNA: TGTGCCAGTAGTATACGAATCTATGAGACAGGGGGCCGTGGCTACACCTTC. It is translated as CASSIRIYETGGRGYTF.

In this sample, this clone turned up a few times. The chain couples TRBV6-1 to TRBJ2-7; 9 bases fit TRBD1. The CDR3 extends over 15 amino acids. V was pared by 6 bases and J by 3 bases, with 9 bases of the junction left unmatched. Germline-derived CDR1 and CDR2 are MNHNS and SASEGT. CDR3 sequence (DNA): TGTGCCAGCAGGGGGACCGGGACAGGGTTCTACGAGCAGTACTTC. It translates to CASRGTGTGFYEQYF.

This clone was counted once. The gene calls are TRBV5-4 and TRBJ1-1; D uncertain. V lost 3 bases to trimming and J lost 1 base, with 13 bases between them. CDR3 length: 15 residues. Germline V gives CDR1 SGHNT, CDR2 YYREEE (reference sequence). As DNA, the CDR3 is TGTGCCAGCAGCTGGGTAACAGCCGGGAACACTGAAGCTTTCTTT. It specifies CASSWVTAGNTEAFF.

V gene TRBV30 combines with J gene TRBJ1-1; D call uncertain. With 4 bases removed from V and 1 base from J, the gap between germline ends came to 19 bases. The CDR3 is 16 amino acids. Germline lookup yields CDR1 GTSNPN and CDR2 SVGIG (reference sequence). The CDR3: CAWTTSRVRPNTEAFF. The CDR3 coding sequence is TGTGCCTGGACGACCTCGAGAGTCAGGCCGAACACTGAAGCTTTCTTT. The variable domain in full, completed from reference TRBV30 and TRBJ1-1, reads SQTIHQWPATLVQPVGSPLSLECTVEGTSNPNLYWYRQAAGRGLQLLFYSVGIGQISSEVPQNLSASRPQDRQFILSSKKLLLSDSGFYLCAWTTSRVRPNTEAFFGQGTRLTVV.

As concerns this clone: This CDR3 fails to terminate in the conserved phenylalanine or tryptophan, so it likely reflects a read error. Because the CDR3's place on the DNA is in doubt, the DNA is left out and the CDR3 is given as listed by TCRdb. The chain couples TRBV28 to TRBJ1-1; the table's D call TRBD1 went unverified against the DNA. The V gene's germline CDR1 is MDHEN and CDR2 SYDVKM. The CDR3 numbers 12 amino acids, ends counted. The CDR3: CASSYTQGAAII.

This chain connects TRBV2 to TRBJ2-5; D is uncertain. Germline V lookup: CDR1 SNHLY, CDR2 FYNNEI. This CDR3 is built from 13 residues. Trimming removed 4 bases at V and 5 bases at J, with 11 bases between. CDR3 sequence reads: CASSAGYRETQYF. The CDR3 nucleotides are TGTGCCAGCAGTGCAGGATATAGGGAGACCCAGTACTTC.

The chain has TRBV15 and TRBJ1-2; the match to TRBD1 covers 7 bases. Germline lookup yields CDR1 LNHNV and CDR2 YYDKDF (reference sequence). V trimming: 4 bases; J trimming: 4 bases; junction bases outside the gene matches: 12. The CDR3 contains 16 residues. CDR3 residues: CATSTGPGTVTYGYTF. The CDR3 DNA reads as TGTGCCACCAGCACCGGTCCCGGGACAGTTACCTATGGCTACACCTTC.

The chain's CDR3 is CASSPKTGTTDTQYF. The CDR3 region has the DNA TGTGCCAGCTCACCGAAGACAGGGACCACAGATACGCAGTATTTT. The V and J genes are TRBV18 and TRBJ2-3; 7 positions agree with TRBD1. The length of the CDR3 is 15 residues. V lost 3 bases and J lost 2; bases outside the gene matches: 5. In germline, CDR1 is KGHSH, CDR2 LQKENI.

This chain uses TRBV27 with TRBJ2-1; 9 bases are shared with TRBD1. From germline, CDR1 is MNHEY and CDR2 SMNVEV (reference sequence). Trimming removed 6 bases from V and 2 bases from J; junction bases left unmatched: 8. The CDR3 sequence is 16 residues long. CDR3 DNA sequence: TGTGCCAGCAGCGTGGGGGACAGGGAACCCTACAATGAGCAGTTCTTC. It specifies CASSVGDREPYNEQFF.

The J gene is TRBJ1-5, the V gene TRBV5-1; possible D gene TRBD1, 5 bases. The germline V and J ends were trimmed by 0 bases and 3 bases, with 16 bases remaining between them. The length of the CDR3 is 17 residues. CDR1 is SGHRS, CDR2 YFSETQ, per germline. Here the CDR3 DNA reads TGCGCCAGCAGCTTGGGGACCGGGGGGAAGGTCAATCAGCCCCAGCATTTT. Translated, it gives CASSLGTGGKVNQPQHF.

This clone was observed once. This chain joins TRBV18 and TRBJ1-1; no firm D call. The CDR3 contains 14 residues. The V and J ends lost 1 base and 2 bases respectively, with 8 bases between them. The germline gives CDR1 KGHSH, CDR2 LQKENI. The CDR3 DNA sequence: TGTGCCAGCTCACCACGGGCCGTCAACACTGAAGCTTTCTTT. Its translation: CASSPRAVNTEAFF.

This clone was seen more than once but under ten times. The chain employs TRBV18 and TRBJ2-1, with D perhaps TRBD1 (6 bases). CDR1 and CDR2 from the germline V gene are KGHSH and LQKENI. The CDR3 loop spans 13 amino acids. Trimming removed 2 bases at V and 7 bases at J, with 9 bases between. This chain's CDR3 is CASSPGGLNEQFF. The CDR3 coding sequence is TGTGCCAGCTCACCAGGGGGCCTGAATGAGCAGTTCTTC.

CDR3 in amino acids: CASSPFYGDFAKNIQYF. The CDR3 nucleotides read TGTGCCAGCAGCCCCTTTTACGGGGACTTCGCCAAAAACATTCAGTACTTC. The V gene is TRBV7-9, the J gene TRBJ2-4; the D gene is possibly TRBD2 (6 bases). From germline, CDR1 is SEHNR and CDR2 FQNEAQ (reference sequence). This CDR3 contains 17 residues. The V and J ends lost 5 bases and 1 base respectively, with 18 bases between them.

The V and J genes are TRBV25-1 and TRBJ2-3; D possibly corresponds to TRBD2 (6 bases). Germline-derived CDR1 and CDR2 are MGHDK and SYGVNS. This CDR3 contains 15 residues. Trimming took off 6 bases at V and 6 bases at J, with 19 bases between the two ends. The CDR3 here is CASSDPEGRSDTQYF. Written as DNA, the CDR3 is TGTGCCAGCAGCGACCCGGAGGGCCGCTCGGATACGCAGTATTTT.

The CDR3 sequence: CASSLATRNTEAFF. CDR3 sequence (DNA): TGTGCCAGCTCGCTTGCTACGCGGAACACTGAAGCTTTCTTT. V usage is TRBV18 and J usage is TRBJ1-1, with D unclear. CDR1 is KGHSH and CDR2 is LQKENI in the germline V gene. The CDR3 is made up of 14 amino acids. V gave up 6 bases and J gave up 1 base, with 12 bases separating them.

The rearrangement links TRBV5-5 to TRBJ2-1; no firm D call. Trimming left V 4 bases short and J 0 bases short, with 8 bases between. From germline, CDR1 is SGHKS and CDR2 YYEKEE (reference sequence). The CDR3 is 14 amino acids. The chain's CDR3 is CASSPYFSYNEQFF. The CDR3 coding sequence is TGTGCCAGCAGCCCGTACTTCTCCTACAATGAGCAGTTCTTC.

This chain connects TRBV27 to TRBJ2-7, with 11 bases matching TRBD1. The junction had 11 bases not matched to a gene; V was cut back by 5 bases and J by 5 bases. Germline CDR1 and CDR2: MNHEY and SMNVEV (reference sequence). The CDR3 loop spans 16 amino acids. The CDR3: CASSVTEGQGGHEQYF. DNA of the CDR3: TGTGCCAGCAGTGTCACGGAGGGACAGGGGGGCCACGAGCAGTACTTC.

J is TRBJ2-1 and V is TRBV28; perhaps TRBD2 as D (5 bases). Trimming left V 8 bases short and J 14 bases short, with 22 bases between. Germline V gives CDR1 MDHEN, CDR2 SYDVKM. The CDR3 contains 13 residues. Here the CDR3 reads CASSSNIIPAKFF. The CDR3 nucleotides read TGTGCCAGCTCTAGCAACATAATCCCTGCTAAGTTCTTC.